These 28 T cell receptor beta chains were all obtained from the same sample, sequenced in a study of human T cells and chemical hapten exposure. Time point noted: patch test 2, 6 weeks after DPC sensitization. Treatment given: therapeutic diphenylcyclopropenone sensitization with weekly scalp DPC. Using its own MiXCR run on the RACE reads, TCRdb lists one record per CDR3 protein. The sample lists hundreds of thousands of distinct CDR3 sequences; more than 5% were seen once. The sample was whole blood, taken in connection with sensitization to the hapten diphenylcyclopropenone (DPC). All receptors come from a woman aged 18-29 years with alopecia areata. Some clones in this sample may be carry-over from other donors' samples.

In this sample, this clonotype turned up a few times. This chain connects TRBV20-1 to TRBJ1-1; TRBD1 might be the D (6 bases). The V end was cut by 2 bases, the J end by 3 bases, with 7 bases between. CDR3 length equals 12 residues. Germline CDR1 is DFQATT and CDR2 is SNEGSKA (reference sequence). The CDR3 loop is CSARHRDTEAFF. As DNA, the CDR3 is TGCAGTGCTAGACACAGGGACACTGAAGCTTTCTTT.

This clonotype was detected ten times or more. The rearrangement uses TRBV20-1 and TRBJ1-2; D gene uncertain. Trimming took 4 bases from V and 6 from J, leaving 12 bases between them. Per germline, CDR1 DFQATT and CDR2 SNEGSKA (reference sequence). The length of the CDR3 is 12 residues. Written as DNA, the CDR3 is TGCAGTGCTATTCAGAACAGCGATGGCTACACCTTC. Protein sequence: CSAIQNSDGYTF.

This clonotype has just a few counts. V is TRBV7-9 and J is TRBJ1-5, with a weak D call TRBD1 (5 bases). CDR3 length: 12 residues. Trimming cost V 5 bases and J 6 bases, with 8 bases left between them. CDR1 is SEHNR and CDR2 is FQNEAQ in the germline V gene (reference sequence). Here the CDR3 reads CASSQGLQPQHF. In DNA form, the CDR3 reads TGTGCCAGCAGCCAGGGACTTCAGCCCCAGCATTTT.

The V gene is TRBV7-2, the J gene TRBJ2-1; tentatively, D is TRBD2 (5 bases). Between the trimmed V and J ends, which lost 5 bases and 5 bases, there was a span of 16 bases. The CDR3 runs to 15 residues. Germline-derived CDR1 and CDR2 are SGHTA and FQGNSA. CDR3 region: CASSARRAADNEQFF. For the CDR3, the DNA is TGTGCCAGCAGCGCCCGCCGAGCGGCCGACAATGAGCAGTTCTTC.

J is TRBJ2-5 and V is TRBV6-5; 9 nucleotides align to TRBD2. The ends lost 5 bases at V and 1 base at J; junction bases unmatched: 5. Germline V lookup: CDR1 MNHEY, CDR2 SVGAGI. CDR3 length: 15 residues. CDR3 loop: CASSVIAGAQETQYF. CDR3 DNA sequence: TGTGCCAGCAGTGTTATAGCGGGGGCCCAAGAGACCCAGTACTTC.

This clonotype was seen only a few times. The chain carries TRBV10-3 and TRBJ2-3; 10 nucleotides line up with TRBD2. V lost 2 bases, J lost 5 bases, and 4 bases stayed unmatched. This CDR3 spans 15 amino acids. Germline lookup yields CDR1 ENHRY and CDR2 SYGVKD. The CDR3 protein is CAISEASGGVDTQYF. The CDR3 region has the DNA TGTGCCATCAGTGAGGCGAGCGGGGGGGTAGATACGCAGTATTTT.

This clonotype showed up many times. The rearrangement links TRBV27 to TRBJ2-5; D call uncertain. The CDR3 length is 13 residues. V lost 4 bases and J 4 bases, leaving 10 bases between the germline ends. The germline gives CDR1 MNHEY, CDR2 SMNVEV (reference sequence). The CDR3 DNA is TGTGCCAGCAGTTATCCGGACCGAGAGACCCAGTACTTC. Protein product: CASSYPDRETQYF.

The chain couples TRBV6-2 or TRBV6-3 to TRBJ1-2; perhaps TRBD1 as D (5 bases). The V gene lost 6 bases and the J gene lost 0 bases, with 14 bases spanning the gap. The CDR3 has 15 residues. The V gene's germline CDR1 is MNHEY and CDR2 SVGEGT. CDR3 sequence: CASSYGAGANYGYTF. The CDR3 DNA reads as TGTGCCAGCAGCTACGGGGCAGGAGCTAACTATGGCTACACCTTC.

The J gene is TRBJ1-4, the V gene TRBV29-1; D possibly corresponds to TRBD1 (6 bases). Germline CDR1 SQVTM, CDR2 ANQGSEA. The ends were cut back, 7 bases at V and 7 bases at J, with 19 bases in the middle. CDR3 length: 14 residues. The CDR3 DNA is TGCAGCGCCTTCTCGGCCGGGGGGGCTGAAAAACTGTTTTTT. Protein product: CSAFSAGGAEKLFF.

The rearrangement uses TRBV18 and TRBJ1-1; D not certain. Trimming took off 2 bases at V and 5 bases at J, with 12 bases between the two ends. The CDR3 contains 14 residues. Per germline, CDR1 KGHSH and CDR2 LQKENI. CDR3 sequence reads: CASSPVPTGTEAFF. In DNA, the CDR3 is TGTGCCAGCTCACCAGTCCCGACCGGGACTGAAGCTTTCTTT. Using reference TRBV18 and TRBJ1-1 for the parts outside the CDR3, the full variable domain is NAGVMQNPRHLVRRRGQEARLRCSPMKGHSHVYWYRQLPEEGLKFMVYLQKENIIDESGMPKERFSAEFPKEGPSILRIQQVVRGDSAAYFCASSPVPTGTEAFFGQGTRLTVV.

The chain combines TRBV4-3 with TRBJ2-1; 9 nucleotides align to TRBD2. This CDR3 has 16 amino acids. With V trimmed by 0 bases and J by 10 bases, 10 bases remained unmatched. Germline V lookup: CDR1 LGHNA, CDR2 YSLEER. The CDR3 coding sequence is TGCGCCAGCAGCCAAGATGCTAGCGGGACCCATAGGGAGCAGTTCTTC. Amino acids: CASSQDASGTHREQFF.

This clonotype was observed a few times. The V gene is TRBV6-1, the J gene TRBJ1-6; the D is unclear. Germline assignment: CDR1 MNHNS and CDR2 SASEGT. With 2 bases removed from V and 9 bases from J, the gap between germline ends came to 20 bases. This CDR3 region has 17 residues. In nucleotides, the CDR3 is TGTGCCAGCAGTGAAAGTCCGAGAGCTTCGGCGGGTTCACCCCTCCACTTT. It encodes CASSESPRASAGSPLHF.

This clonotype was seen many times. V and J are TRBV3-1 and TRBJ1-2; D call uncertain. Germline CDR1 and CDR2: LGHDT and YNNKEL (reference sequence). The CDR3 consists of 13 residues. V was cut by 3 bases and J by 4 bases, with 9 bases left in between. The CDR3 loop is CASSQVSPYGYTF. The CDR3 coding sequence is TGTGCCAGCAGCCAGGTCTCACCCTATGGCTACACCTTC.

This clonotype was seen ten or more times. This sequence joins TRBV3-1 and TRBJ1-2; D is ambiguous. Trimming removed 0 bases from V and 5 bases from J, with 4 bases in between. CDR3 length equals 12 residues. Germline V CDR1 and CDR2: LGHDT, YNNKEL (reference sequence). Here the CDR3 reads CASSQDQYGYTF. The CDR3 region has the DNA TGTGCCAGCAGCCAAGACCAGTATGGCTACACCTTC.

This clonotype was observed many times. V and J are TRBV7-2 and TRBJ2-2; the match to TRBD1 covers 8 bases. The trim removed 6 bases at V and 7 bases at J, leaving 10 bases unmatched. Germline values: CDR1 SGHTA, CDR2 FQGNSA. This CDR3 contains 15 residues. CDR3: CASRSGQVRGGELFF. The CDR3 bases are TGTGCCAGCAGGTCGGGACAGGTTCGAGGCGGGGAGCTGTTTTTT.

This clonotype was seen repeatedly, ten times or more. The J gene is TRBJ1-4, the V gene TRBV27; 8 nucleotides agree with TRBD1. The V gene's germline CDR1 is MNHEY and CDR2 SMNVEV (reference sequence). V was clipped by 4 bases and J by 8 bases; unmatched bases: 6. This CDR3 spans 14 amino acids. The CDR3 DNA reads TGTGCCAGCAGTTCAGGGGGCACTGGAGAAAAACTGTTTTTT. Its translation is CASSSGGTGEKLFF.

This chain links TRBV28 with TRBJ2-1; 11 bases align to TRBD1. Looked up from germline, CDR1 is MDHEN and CDR2 is SYDVKM. This CDR3 spans 16 amino acids. The V and J ends lost 5 bases and 3 bases, in that order; junction bases with no gene match: 6. For the CDR3, the DNA is TGTGCCAGCAGTCGCCCCGGGACAGGGGGCTACAATGAGCAGTTCTTC. This encodes CASSRPGTGGYNEQFF.

The V call is TRBV12-3 or TRBV12-4, the J call TRBJ2-1; D call uncertain. The J call may be faulty, since TRBJ2-7 better matches the DNA end. The CDR3 contains 13 residues. DNA for the CDR3: TGTGCCAGCAGTCCGAAAGGGTATGGCGAGCAGTACTTC. This codes for CASSPKGYGEQYF.

This clonotype has ten or more counts. This chain uses TRBV20-1 with TRBJ2-1; 12 bases match TRBD2. CDR3 length: 16 residues. V lost 0 bases to trimming and J lost 9 bases; unmatched junction nucleotides: 9. Germline V gene data show CDR1 as DFQATT and CDR2 as SNEGSKA (reference sequence). The CDR3 protein is CSAREGTSGLPGEQFF. CDR3 in DNA: TGCAGTGCTAGAGAGGGGACTAGCGGGCTCCCCGGTGAGCAGTTCTTC.

The chain is built from TRBV12-3 or TRBV12-4 and TRBJ2-3; D might be TRBD1 (6 bases). This CDR3 has 12 residues. Trimming left V 10 bases short and J 4 bases short, with 12 bases between. Written as DNA, the CDR3 is TGTGCCATCCAGGGGATTTCAGATACGCAGTATTTT. Protein product: CAIQGISDTQYF.

Details on this clonotype: A much larger clone differs from this one at a single base, so this may be a read error. The V and J genes are TRBV25-1 and TRBJ2-6; unclear D gene. Germline V CDR1 and CDR2: MGHDK, SYGVNS. This CDR3 contains 13 residues. V was trimmed by 7 bases and J by 0 bases, leaving 4 bases between them. The DNA of the CDR3 is TGTGCCAGCACCAGCTCTGGGGCCAACGTCCTGACTTTC. This sequence encodes CASTSSGANVLTF.

There are a few counts of this clonotype. This sequence joins TRBV2 and TRBJ1-5; the match to TRBD1 covers 10 bases. With V trimmed by 6 bases and J by 5 bases, 13 bases remained unmatched. The CDR3 has 17 residues. Germline CDR1 SNHLY, CDR2 FYNNEI. In DNA, the CDR3 is TGTGCCAGCAGGCCGGGACAGGGGCCGATGGGACATCAGCCCCAGCATTTT. Translating gives CASRPGQGPMGHQPQHF. The whole variable domain, remainder taken from reference TRBV2 and TRBJ1-5, is EPEVTQTPSHQVTQMGQEVILRCVPISNHLYFYWYRQILGQKVEFLVSFYNNEISEKSEIFDDQFSVERPDGSNFTLKIRSTKLEDSAMYFCASRPGQGPMGHQPQHFGDGTRLSIL.

The sample holds many counts of this clonotype. The J gene is TRBJ1-1, the V gene TRBV4-3, with 7 bases that match TRBD1. CDR1 is LGHNA and CDR2 is YSLEER in the germline V gene. V dropped 4 bases and J dropped 6; count of bases not matched to a gene: 11. This CDR3 has 15 residues. In DNA, the CDR3 is TGCGCCAGCAGCCCAGGGGGTCAGTTAGGAGCTGAAGCTTTCTTT. Translating it yields CASSPGGQLGAEAFF.

This clonotype was seen repeatedly, ten times or more. The genes are TRBV6-5 and TRBJ2-3; D possibly corresponds to TRBD1 (6 bases). Per the germline V gene, CDR1 is MNHEY and CDR2 is SVGAGI. This CDR3 has 15 residues. The ends were cut back, 2 bases at V and 1 base at J, with 10 bases in the middle. The CDR3 sequence: CASSYMHRGTDTQYF. CDR3 DNA sequence: TGTGCCAGCAGTTACATGCACAGGGGCACAGATACGCAGTATTTT.

The V call is TRBV19, the J call TRBJ2-2; 8 positions match TRBD1. This CDR3 is built from 15 residues. V lost 6 bases to trimming and J lost 7 bases; unmatched junction nucleotides: 10. From germline, CDR1 is LNHDA and CDR2 SQIVND (reference sequence). DNA of the CDR3: TGTGCCAGTAGAAAACGGACAGGGACTGGCGGGGAGCTGTTTTTT. Protein product: CASRKRTGTGGELFF.

The table lists this clonotype with a few counts. The J gene is TRBJ2-7, the V gene TRBV20-1, with TRBD1 matching over 9 bases. With 0 bases clipped from V and 1 base from J, the junction kept 4 bases outside the gene matches. Germline V gene lookup returns CDR1 DFQATT and CDR2 SNEGSKA (reference sequence). The CDR3 covers 15 residues. Here the CDR3 DNA reads TGCAGTGCTAGAGAGGGGACAGGGACTTCCTACGAGCAGTACTTC. Its protein is CSAREGTGTSYEQYF.

This clonotype has just a few counts. This rearrangement joins TRBV5-6 to TRBJ1-3; D is undetermined. Germline loops: CDR1 SGHDT, CDR2 YYEEEE. Deletions cut 1 base from V and 4 bases from J, with 9 bases between. CDR3 length: 14 residues. The CDR3 loop reads CASSLTSAGNTIYF. As DNA, the CDR3 is TGTGCCAGCAGCTTGACATCAGCCGGAAACACCATATATTTT.

This clonotype was recorded a few times. The V call is TRBV5-1, the J call TRBJ2-5; 7 nucleotides match TRBD2. The ends lost 4 bases at V and 1 base at J; junction bases unmatched: 10. This CDR3 has 16 amino acids. Germline CDR1 and CDR2: SGHRS and YFSETQ. In DNA form, the CDR3 reads TGCGCCAGCAGCGCAGTTTCGGGGGGTCCCCAAGAGACCCAGTACTTC. It yields the protein CASSAVSGGPQETQYF.